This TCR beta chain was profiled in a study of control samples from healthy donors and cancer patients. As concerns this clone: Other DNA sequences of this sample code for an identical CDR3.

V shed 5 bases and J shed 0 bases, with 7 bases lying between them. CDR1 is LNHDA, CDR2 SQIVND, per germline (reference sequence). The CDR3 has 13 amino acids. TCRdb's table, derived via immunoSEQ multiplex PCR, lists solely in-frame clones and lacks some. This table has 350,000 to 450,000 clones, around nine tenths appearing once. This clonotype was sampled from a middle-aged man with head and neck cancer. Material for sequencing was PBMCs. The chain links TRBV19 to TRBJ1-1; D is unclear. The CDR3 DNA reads TGTGCCAGTAGTGGCAGCATGAACACTGAAGCTTTCTTT. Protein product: CASSGSMNTEAFF.